This T cell receptor beta chain was sequenced in a study of blood T cell repertoires in COVID-19. Per the original data handling: It was from reference gene primer amplification that nucleated cell counts were estimated. Sequencing used immunoSEQ multiplex PCR; TCRdb keeps in-frame clones, though not all of them. V and J calls and clone size follow that table, whereas D and trimming were derived from the DNA. The data contain 110,000 or so clones, about 87% of them singletons. Trimming pared 0 bases from V and 0 bases from J, leaving 10 bases between. CDR1 is SGDLS and CDR2 is YYNGEE in the germline V gene. The CDR3 extends over 15 amino acids.

Specimen: peripheral blood. The chain recombines TRBV9 with TRBJ2-7, with a weak D call TRBD2 (5 bases). The source of this sequence is a human donor in a cohort sampled during active COVID-19. DNA of the CDR3: TGTGCCAGCAGCGTAGCGAGCGGTCACTCCTACGAGCAGTACTTC. Translating gives CASSVASGHSYEQYF.